This record covers a single TCR beta chain. The data belong to a study of blood T cell repertoires in COVID-19. About the study: The origin of the acute and convalescent COVID-19 samples was the United States, Italy and Spain.

The V gene end was trimmed by 6 bases and the J gene end by 7 bases; junction bases not matched to a gene: 7. Germline assignment: CDR1 MNHEY and CDR2 SMNVEV (reference sequence). The CDR3 consists of 13 residues. Authors' methods: Researchers report that nucleated cell counts were estimated from reference gene primer amplification. Clones were read by immunoSEQ multiplex PCR, and TCRdb kept only the in-frame ones, dropping some. The V and J calls and clone size come from that table; D and trimming were worked out from the DNA. The table lists about 56,000 clones, about 88% of them singletons. Sequenced sample: peripheral blood. This clonotype originated in a woman aged 60-75 years with COVID-19, enrolled during active disease. The gene calls are TRBV27 and TRBJ2-3, with 7 bases aligning to TRBD1. CDR3 coding DNA: TGTGCCAGCAGGAAGACAGGGTGGCATACGCAGTATTTT. As protein: CASRKTGWHTQYF.